This T cell receptor beta chain was captured in a study of blood T cell repertoires in COVID-19. Background on the study: Material from acute and convalescent COVID-19 was sourced from the United States, Italy and Spain.

The repertoire was sequenced with immunoSEQ multiplex PCR; TCRdb's copy has only in-frame clones and lacks some. This sample has approximately 210,000 clones, with roughly 90% found just once. V was clipped by 7 bases and J by 4 bases, with 9 bases between them. Germline values: CDR1 GTSNPN, CDR2 SVGIG (reference sequence). The CDR3 length is 11 residues. This clonotype originated in a woman in her late teens or twenties who had recovered from COVID-19. The chain employs TRBV30 and TRBJ2-3; perhaps TRBD1 as D (5 bases). Sequenced material: PBMCs or T cells enriched from blood (not recorded which). CDR3 in amino acids: CALGAADTQYF. In DNA, the CDR3 is TGTGCCTTAGGGGCAGCAGATACGCAGTATTTT.